This T cell receptor beta chain appears in the sequencing data of a study of T cell responses to AZD1222 COVID-19 vaccine. Study outcomes and limitations: Spike-specific TCR breadth rose after two AZD1222 doses, and depth rose as well.

The CDR3 is 15 amino acids. Trimming stripped 7 bases from V and 3 bases from J, with 15 bases between. Germline-derived CDR1 and CDR2 are MRHNA and SNTAGT. The table came from immunoSEQ multiplex PCR; TCRdb's copy has only in-frame clones and leaves some out. This table has under 200,000 clones, about nine tenths appearing once. Points on this clone: Its target is not known.

The chain couples TRBV6-4 to TRBJ1-4; no clear D gene. This TCR derives from an adult in good health. Source: peripheral blood, taken on day 0 of AZD1222 vaccination. CDR3 amino acids: CASILTRTANEKLFF. CDR3 nucleotides: TGTGCCAGCATTCTGACCCGCACAGCTAATGAAAAACTGTTTTTT.